Presented here are 6 T cell receptor beta chains from one specimen sequenced in a study of T cells and copy number aberrations in small-cell lung cancer. Sequencing was performed with immunoSEQ multiplex PCR; in TCRdb, only in-frame clones are kept and a portion is missing. The table has over 6,000 clones, 76% seen once. Sequencing was done on a sample of tumor tissue. These TCRs come from a man between 50 and 59 years old with small cell lung cancer.

The chain combines TRBV30 with TRBJ2-5; 11 nucleotides agree with TRBD2. The V segment lost 5 bases and the J segment 4 bases; nucleotides outside the gene matches: 6. Per the germline V gene, CDR1 is GTSNPN and CDR2 is SVGIG (reference sequence). The CDR3 totals 14 residues. CDR3 coding DNA: TGTGCCTGGGGGAGGCTAGCGGGAGGAGAGACCCAGTACTTC. The encoded protein is CAWGRLAGGETQYF.

The chain links TRBV18 to TRBJ2-5; D is unresolved. The DNA end lines up better with TRBJ2-7; the J call may be wrong. Germline V CDR1 and CDR2: KGHSH, LQKENI. The CDR3 totals 13 residues. This CDR3 reads CASSPRGRDEQYF. DNA for the CDR3: TGTGCCAGCTCACCGCGAGGACGAGACGAGCAGTACTTC.

The chain uses TRBV27 and TRBJ2-7, with D possibly TRBD1 on 5 matching bases. Germline CDR1 is MNHEY and CDR2 is SMNVEV (reference sequence). The CDR3 spans 14 residues. The V end lost 3 bases, the J end lost 5 bases, and 14 bases lay between the germline ends. The chain's CDR3 is CASSLARVGNEQYF. Here the CDR3 DNA reads TGTGCCAGCAGTTTGGCCAGGGTAGGCAACGAGCAGTACTTC.

This clone is a singleton in its sample. The CDR3 coding sequence is TGCGCCAGCAGCTTGGTCTTCGGGAGCGACGATACGCAGTATTTT. This sequence encodes CASSLVFGSDDTQYF. The chain uses TRBV5-1 and TRBJ2-3, with a weak D call TRBD2 (6 bases). The CDR3 length is 15 residues. Trimming cost V 0 bases and J 6 bases, with 14 bases left between them. CDR1 is SGHRS and CDR2 is YFSETQ in the germline V gene.

The chain links TRBV19 to TRBJ2-4; TRBD2 aligns across 7 bases. CDR3 length: 15 amino acids. With V trimmed by 1 base and J by 8 bases, 8 bases remained unmatched. CDR1 and CDR2 from the germline V gene are LNHDA and SQIVND (reference sequence). In nucleotides, the CDR3 is TGTGCCAGTAGTATAGGGTCGACTAGCCGGGACATTCAGTACTTC. Protein: CASSIGSTSRDIQYF.

This clone was seen more than once but under ten times. V is TRBV13 and J is TRBJ2-1; TRBD2 agrees at 10 bases. J lost 7 bases, V lost 5 bases, and 11 bases had no gene match. CDR1 and CDR2 from the germline V gene are PRHDT and FYEKMQ (reference sequence). CDR3 length: 16 residues. This CDR3 is CASSALLAGGGNEQFF. For the CDR3, the DNA is TGTGCCAGCAGCGCCCTGTTAGCGGGAGGAGGGAATGAGCAGTTCTTC.